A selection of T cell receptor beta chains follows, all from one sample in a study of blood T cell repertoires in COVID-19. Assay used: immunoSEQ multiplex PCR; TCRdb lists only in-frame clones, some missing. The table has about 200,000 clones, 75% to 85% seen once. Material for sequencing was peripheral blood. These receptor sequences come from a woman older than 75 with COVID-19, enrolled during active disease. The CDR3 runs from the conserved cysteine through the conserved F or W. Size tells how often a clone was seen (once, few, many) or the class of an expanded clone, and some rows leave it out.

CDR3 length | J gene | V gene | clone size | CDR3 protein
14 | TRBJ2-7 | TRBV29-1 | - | CSGRVSASSYEQYF
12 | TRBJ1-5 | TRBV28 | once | CASYAENQPQHF
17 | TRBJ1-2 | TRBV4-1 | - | CASSQGTGGFANYGYTF
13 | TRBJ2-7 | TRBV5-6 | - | CASSYGQVDEQYF
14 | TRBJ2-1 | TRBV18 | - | CASSPPGPGDEQFF
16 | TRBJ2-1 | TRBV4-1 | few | CASSPQLAVLLNEQFF
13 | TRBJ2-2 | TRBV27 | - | CASSLRDTGELFF
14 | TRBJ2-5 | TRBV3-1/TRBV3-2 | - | CASTPRGGGETQYF
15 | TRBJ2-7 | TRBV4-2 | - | CASSQEWTPWYEQYF
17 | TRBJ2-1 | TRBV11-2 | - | CASSFASGMGPYNEQFF
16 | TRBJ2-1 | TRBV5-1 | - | CASQPQSGTHYNEQFF
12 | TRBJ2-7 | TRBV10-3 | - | CAISDSPYEQYF
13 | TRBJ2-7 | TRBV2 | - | CASSLASSYEQYF
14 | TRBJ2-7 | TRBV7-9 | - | CASSLEVGYYEQYF
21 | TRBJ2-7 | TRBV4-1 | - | CASSQGAGLAQTSSPSYEQYF
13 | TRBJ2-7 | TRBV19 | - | CASSSTGSYEQYF
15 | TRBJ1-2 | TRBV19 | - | CASSPRTGGNYGYTF
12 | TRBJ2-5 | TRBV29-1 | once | CSVERGQETQYF
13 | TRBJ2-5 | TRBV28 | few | CASRRGWRETQYF
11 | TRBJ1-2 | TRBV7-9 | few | CAAGLEGGYTF
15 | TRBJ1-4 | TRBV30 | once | CAWSALSGLNEKLFF
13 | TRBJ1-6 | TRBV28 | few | CASTGQGNSPLHF
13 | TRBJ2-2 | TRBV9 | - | CASSATSGGELFF
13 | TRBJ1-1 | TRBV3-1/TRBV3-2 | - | CASRNSQNTEAFF
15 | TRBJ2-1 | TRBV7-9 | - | CASSRTGTNYNEQFF
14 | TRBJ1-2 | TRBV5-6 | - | CASSLDGEHYGYTF
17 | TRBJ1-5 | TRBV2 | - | CASRDGLGGTGYQPQHF
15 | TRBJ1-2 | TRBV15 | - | CATSRGRKPTYGYTF
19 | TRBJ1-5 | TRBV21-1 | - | CASSTEGPDRFGVNQPQHF
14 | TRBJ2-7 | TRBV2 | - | CASSLAGGNYEQYF
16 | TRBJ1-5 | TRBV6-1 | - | CASSADRGKGNQPQHF
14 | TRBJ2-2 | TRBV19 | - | CASSIHKFTGELFF
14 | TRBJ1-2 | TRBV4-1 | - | CASSHVTGGYGYTF
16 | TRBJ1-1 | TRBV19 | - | CASSPRQGAGYTEAFF
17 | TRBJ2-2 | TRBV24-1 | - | CATSEQPGTLNTGELFF
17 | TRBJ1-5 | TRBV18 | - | CASSPDRTGAINQPQHF
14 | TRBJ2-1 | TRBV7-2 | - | CASSLGGAYSEQFF
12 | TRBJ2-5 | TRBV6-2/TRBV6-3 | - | CASSFVRDSPYF
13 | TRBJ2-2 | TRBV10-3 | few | CAISLAITGELFF
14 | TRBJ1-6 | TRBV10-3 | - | CAISELGGSSPLHF
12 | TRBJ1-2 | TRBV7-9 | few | CASSRDSYGYTF
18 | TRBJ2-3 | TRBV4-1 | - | CASSQTLAGGRKLSVQYF
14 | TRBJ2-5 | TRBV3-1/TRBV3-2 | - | CASSKDRPQETQYF
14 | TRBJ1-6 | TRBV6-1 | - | CASSEDFPNSPLHF
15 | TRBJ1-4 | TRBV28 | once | CASSLSAPGGEKLFF
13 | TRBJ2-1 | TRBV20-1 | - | CSAGGGGYNEQFF
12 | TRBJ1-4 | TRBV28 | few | CASSRGIEKLFF
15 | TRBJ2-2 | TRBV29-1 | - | CSAERAGVNTGELFF
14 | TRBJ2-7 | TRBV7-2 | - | CASSFYGGRNEQYF
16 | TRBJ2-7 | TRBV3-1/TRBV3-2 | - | CASSQVRVLLGDEQYF
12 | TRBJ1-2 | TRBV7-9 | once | CASRGQGNGYTF
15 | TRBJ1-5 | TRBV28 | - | CASSFGDTVNQPQHF